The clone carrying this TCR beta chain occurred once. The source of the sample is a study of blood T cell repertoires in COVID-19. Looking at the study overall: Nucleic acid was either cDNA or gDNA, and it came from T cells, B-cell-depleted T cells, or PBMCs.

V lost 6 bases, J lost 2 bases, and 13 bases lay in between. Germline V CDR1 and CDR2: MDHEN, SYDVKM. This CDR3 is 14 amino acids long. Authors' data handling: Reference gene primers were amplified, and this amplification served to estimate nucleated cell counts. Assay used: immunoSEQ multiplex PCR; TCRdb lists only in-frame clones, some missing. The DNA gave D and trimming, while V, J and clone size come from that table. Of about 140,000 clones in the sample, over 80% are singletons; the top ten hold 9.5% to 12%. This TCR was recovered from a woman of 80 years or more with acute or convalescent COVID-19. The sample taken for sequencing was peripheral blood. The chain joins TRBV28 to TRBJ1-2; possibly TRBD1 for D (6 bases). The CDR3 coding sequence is TGTGCCAGCAGCTCCAGGACAGAGAACTATGGCTACACCTTC. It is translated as CASSSRTENYGYTF.